This T cell receptor beta chain came from a study of T cells in Graves' hyperthyroidism and ophthalmopathy. Across the whole study: Peripheral blood was drawn at first diagnosis, prior to all treatment.

A NOSPECS grade of at least 4, a Clinical Activity Score of at least 3 and duration under 3 months were recorded in ophthalmopathy patients. Orbital computed tomography and thyroid ultrasound, together with serum TRAb and thyroxine and clinical symptoms, were used for diagnoses. Study-wide results and limits: Most clonotypes expanded in thyroid above 0.001 were likewise present in blood.

The source material, RNA transcripts, was used to amplify TCR beta CDR3 regions. HTBI primers were employed in a first-round RT-PCR of the TCR CDR3. TCRdb called the multiplex PCR reads again in MiXCR, with one record for every CDR3 protein. The sample has nearly 600,000 distinct CDR3 sequences; approximately 15% are singletons. This clonotype occurred many times. Its antigen remains unidentified. The CDR3 totals 15 residues. The germline V gene has CDR1 MNHEY and CDR2 SVGEGT. V was pared by 2 bases and J by 1 base, with 11 bases between. Material for sequencing was blood. V usage is TRBV6-2 or TRBV6-3 and J usage is TRBJ2-5, with D unresolved. The clonotype originates from a woman aged 18-29 years with Graves' ophthalmopathy. The CDR3 loop reads CASSYAGWSQETQYF. Here the CDR3 DNA reads TGTGCCAGCAGTTACGCCGGGTGGAGCCAAGAGACCCAGTACTTC.